Listed below are T cell receptor beta chains from one sample, sequenced in a study of radiotherapy plus CTLA-4 blockade in lung cancer. Using immunoSEQ multiplex PCR, the repertoire was profiled, and TCRdb retains in-frame clones only, with some absent. Of tens of thousands of clones in the sample, about 79% were seen once. Sequenced material: peripheral blood, taken from a patient treated with radiotherapy plus ipilimumab. The source of these receptors is a human donor with non-small cell lung cancer who had a partial response to radiotherapy plus ipilimumab. Some clones in this sample may be carry-over from other donors' samples. Each CDR3 is given with its conserved first and last residue. Fields, in order: J gene, V gene, CDR3 protein.

TRBJ2-7 | TRBV11-2 | CASSLDLSSEQYF
TRBJ1-5 | TRBV25-1 | CASSELRIFNQPQHF
TRBJ2-2 | TRBV15 | CATSRWPNTGELFF
TRBJ2-2 | TRBV28 | CASRAWTVRSGELFF
TRBJ2-7 | TRBV28 | CASSPAGLAGVYEQYF
TRBJ2-5 | TRBV4-3 | CASSQTPSGGGETQYF
TRBJ1-1 | TRBV4-2 | CASSPKPVTEAFF
TRBJ1-1 | TRBV7-9 | CASSLDGWRGLSGAFF
TRBJ1-6 | TRBV30 | CAWSVTGESSPLHF
TRBJ1-1 | TRBV7-2 | CASSLGPRLAEAFF
TRBJ2-5 | TRBV7-6 | CASSATRAGETQYF
TRBJ1-1 | TRBV2 | CASSEDSWSTEAFF
TRBJ1-2 | TRBV10-3 | CATRPGQLNYGYTF
TRBJ2-2 | TRBV28 | CASSLARLNTGELFF
TRBJ1-1 | TRBV5-4 | CASSSGQGIEAFF
TRBJ2-7 | TRBV10-3 | CASGSGGVFYEQYF
TRBJ1-4 | TRBV7-9 | CASSRAGTGGDEIF
TRBJ2-3 | TRBV7-9 | CASSSGTSGPDTQYF
TRBJ2-7 | TRBV11-2 | CASSLVRGSGEQYF
TRBJ1-4 | TRBV4-3 | CASSQGPQGATNEKLFF
TRBJ2-7 | TRBV19 | CASKGTASSYEQYF
TRBJ2-7 | TRBV15 | CATSLEWAGNYEQYF
TRBJ2-3 | TRBV11-3 | CASSLGGTGAYTDTQYF
TRBJ2-1 | TRBV5-4 | CASSLASGRYNEQFF
TRBJ1-5 | TRBV21-1 | CASSADQRGNQPQHF
TRBJ2-2 | TRBV9 | CASSVPTSGSDTGELFF
TRBJ2-3 | TRBV11-2 | CASSLSGAGLDTQYF
TRBJ1-2 | TRBV5-1 | CASRSGGVGTLGGYTF
TRBJ2-3 | TRBV30 | CAWRRLAGRADTQYF
TRBJ2-7 | TRBV30 | CASRPITLAGGNYEQYF
TRBJ2-2 | TRBV5-5 | CASSLALGARGELFF
TRBJ2-7 | TRBV4-2 | CASTATGESYEQYF
TRBJ2-3 | TRBV7-2 | CASRPARTPLYGTQYF
TRBJ1-1 | TRBV28 | CASNTGGLTEAFF
TRBJ2-1 | TRBV15 | CATSSGLAGGNEQFF
TRBJ1-1 | TRBV6-1 | CASSDQGLNTEAFF
TRBJ2-1 | TRBV9 | CASSKGLRDEQFF
TRBJ1-2 | TRBV6-1 | CASSPTTGGLGGYTF
TRBJ1-6 | TRBV28 | CASSLGQNNSPLHF
TRBJ2-1 | TRBV28 | CASSLNRRENEQFF
TRBJ2-1 | TRBV18 | CASSPDSGSIYEQFF
TRBJ1-1 | TRBV5-1 | CASSQGGGTEAFF
TRBJ2-7 | TRBV9 | CASSVGEGYEQYF